Below are 5 T cell receptor beta chains sequenced from a single sample in a study of blood T cell repertoires in COVID-19. Using immunoSEQ multiplex PCR, the repertoire was profiled, and TCRdb retains in-frame clones only, with some absent. This table holds 390,000 or so clones, about 86% found once. Sequenced sample: PBMCs or T cells enriched from blood (not recorded which). The source is a woman between 50 and 59 years old who had recovered from COVID-19.

The chain joins TRBV2 to TRBJ1-5, with a possible D match to TRBD1 (6 bases). Per germline, CDR1 SNHLY and CDR2 FYNNEI. The CDR3 consists of 15 residues. V lost 5 bases and J 7 bases, leaving 18 bases between the germline ends. CDR3 in amino acids: CASSPDRWGEQPQHF. As DNA, the CDR3 is TGTGCCAGCAGTCCTGACAGGTGGGGTGAGCAGCCCCAGCATTTT.

The chain links TRBV5-6 to TRBJ1-1; no clear D gene. This CDR3 contains 12 residues. Germline assignment: CDR1 SGHDT and CDR2 YYEEEE. Between the trimmed V and J ends, which lost 1 base and 10 bases, there was a span of 11 bases. The CDR3 protein is CASSLREIGAFF. The DNA of the CDR3 is TGTGCCAGCAGCTTGAGGGAGATCGGAGCTTTCTTT.

The chain employs TRBV9 and TRBJ1-1; 10 bases align to TRBD1. V trimming: 3 bases; J trimming: 4 bases; junction bases outside the gene matches: 6. Germline V gives CDR1 SGDLS, CDR2 YYNGEE. This CDR3 is built from 15 residues. The CDR3 protein is CASSAIRTGGTEAFF. CDR3 sequence (DNA): TGTGCCAGCAGCGCGATCCGGACAGGGGGCACTGAAGCTTTCTTT.

The V gene is TRBV10-3, the J gene TRBJ1-1; D is undetermined. V was shortened by 3 bases and J by 0 bases, with 8 bases between the two germline ends. The CDR3 has 14 amino acids. Germline values: CDR1 ENHRY, CDR2 SYGVKD. The CDR3 region is CAISDGSMNTEAFF. The CDR3 nucleotides are TGTGCCATCAGTGATGGCAGTATGAACACTGAAGCTTTCTTT.

V gene TRBV7-9 combines with J gene TRBJ1-4; D gene uncertain. Per the germline V gene, CDR1 is SEHNR and CDR2 is FQNEAQ (reference sequence). The CDR3 length is 16 residues. Trimming took 5 bases from V and 2 from J, leaving 15 bases between them. This chain's CDR3 is CASSPSYSLTNEKLFF. The CDR3 DNA follows: TGTGCCAGCAGCCCCTCTTACAGCCTTACTAATGAAAAACTGTTTTTT.